This entry lists 3 T cell receptor beta chains sequenced from one sample in a study of shared clonotypes between healthy human individuals. The assay was immunoSEQ multiplex PCR, and TCRdb's table has in-frame clones only and misses some. The profile shows approximately 2.1 million clones, 85% to 95% of them singletons. The sequencing input was naive CD4+ T cells from PBMCs. Subset noted: CD45RA+ positively selected. The source is a man between 18 and 35 years old in good health. Some clones in this sample may be carry-over from other donors' samples.

In the case of this clone: Other DNA variants within this sample encode the same CDR3. CDR3 DNA sequence: TGCAGTGCTAGACAGGGATACGAGCAGTACTTC. This gives the protein CSARQGYEQYF. The V gene is TRBV20-1, the J gene TRBJ2-7, with D perhaps TRBD1 (5 bases). Germline lookup yields CDR1 DFQATT and CDR2 SNEGSKA (reference sequence). Deletions cut 2 bases from V and 4 bases from J, with 6 bases between. The CDR3 is 11 residues long.

The rearrangement joins TRBV5-6 to TRBJ2-1; 10 nucleotides agree with TRBD1. Per the germline V gene, CDR1 is SGHDT and CDR2 is YYEEEE. V shed 3 bases and J 7 bases; nucleotides not matched to a gene: 1. The CDR3 extends over 13 amino acids. The CDR3 region is CASSWDRGNEQFF. In DNA form, the CDR3 reads TGTGCCAGCAGCTGGGACAGGGGTAATGAGCAGTTCTTC.

The chain recombines TRBV5-1 with TRBJ2-3, with D possibly called TRBD1 or TRBD2 (5 bases each). The germline V gene has CDR1 SGHRS and CDR2 YFSETQ. This CDR3 has 15 amino acids. Between the trimmed V and J ends, which lost 4 bases and 2 bases, there was a span of 14 bases. CDR3 sequence reads: CASSTGLDNTDTQYF. DNA of the CDR3: TGCGCCAGCAGCACAGGACTCGATAACACAGATACGCAGTATTTT. Supplemented by reference TRBV5-1 and TRBJ2-3, the full variable domain reads KAGVTQTPRYLIKTRGQQVTLSCSPISGHRSVSWYQQTPGQGLQFLFEYFSETQRNKGNFPGRFSGRQFSNSRSEMNVSTLELGDSALYLCASSTGLDNTDTQYFGPGTRLTVL.